A single sample gave rise to the 17 T cell receptor beta chains below, sequenced in a study of T cells in localized non-small cell lung cancer. Profiled with immunoSEQ multiplex PCR; TCRdb holds only in-frame clones, not every one. Counted here are fewer than 90,000 clones, just under 85% occurring once; the ten biggest clones make up approximately 3%. Sequenced material: peripheral blood, taken before any cancer treatment. The source of these receptors is a man between 40 and 75 years old with stage I lung adenocarcinoma.

V is TRBV9 and J is TRBJ2-3; D gene uncertain. The CDR3 has 16 residues. V lost 0 bases and J lost 0, with 11 bases in between. The germline CDR1 and CDR2 sequences are SGDLS and YYNGEE. The CDR3 region has the DNA TGTGCCAGCAGCGTAGGGGGTATTATAAGCACAGATACGCAGTATTTT. Protein: CASSVGGIISTDTQYF.

This chain joins TRBV10-3 and TRBJ2-1; D is ambiguous. Germline CDR1 reads ENHRY; CDR2 reads SYGVKD. The CDR3 is made up of 11 amino acids. Trimming stripped 3 bases from V and 12 bases from J, with 9 bases between. The chain's CDR3 is CAISEDVLQFF. CDR3 in DNA: TGTGCCATCAGTGAAGACGTTTTGCAGTTCTTC.

J is TRBJ1-5 and V is TRBV18; 7 positions match TRBD1. CDR3 length: 16 amino acids. Trimming took 2 bases from V and 2 from J; bases not matched to a gene: 6. Germline CDR1 and CDR2: KGHSH and LQKENI. The CDR3 bases are TGTGCCAGCTCACCAAGACAGGGAAGCGGCAATCAGCCCCAGCATTTT. Protein: CASSPRQGSGNQPQHF.

V gene TRBV27 combines with J gene TRBJ2-7; D unclear. The CDR3 spans 13 residues. Germline V gives CDR1 MNHEY, CDR2 SMNVEV (reference sequence). V gave up 3 bases and J gave up 0 bases, with 6 bases separating them. The CDR3 reads CASSLRNSYEQYF. DNA of the CDR3: TGTGCCAGCAGTTTGCGGAACTCCTACGAGCAGTACTTC.

The chain recombines TRBV20-1 with TRBJ2-1; D is perhaps TRBD2 (7 bases). There are 11 residues in the CDR3. Germline assignment: CDR1 DFQATT and CDR2 SNEGSKA (reference sequence). The germline V and J ends were trimmed by 6 bases and 10 bases, with 13 bases remaining between them. CDR3 sequence: CSALEGGEQFF. CDR3 DNA: TGCAGTGCCCTAGAGGGGGGGGAGCAGTTCTTC.

The chain uses TRBV6-5 and TRBJ2-3; no clear D gene. Trimming removed 7 bases at V and 0 bases at J, with 8 bases between. The CDR3 is made up of 13 amino acids. CDR1 is MNHEY, CDR2 SVGAGI, per germline. CDR3 loop: CASKTESTDTQYF. The CDR3 bases are TGTGCCAGCAAAACGGAGAGCACAGATACGCAGTATTTT.

In its sample, this clone was seen a few times. J is TRBJ2-1 and V is TRBV12-1. TRBV12-1 is reported as a pseudogene. The CDR3 is 14 residues long. CDR3 bases: TGTGCCAGCAGCTTCAGGAGTACTTACAATGAGCAGTTCTTC. It translates to CASSFRSTYNEQFF.

V usage is TRBV4-3 and J usage is TRBJ2-3, with 12 bases aligning to TRBD2. The CDR3 has 16 amino acids. V was clipped by 0 bases and J by 4 bases; unmatched bases: 2. Germline-derived CDR1 and CDR2 are LGHNA and YSLEER. The DNA of the CDR3 is TGCGCCAGCAGCCAAGATACTAGCGGGGGGCCAGATACGCAGTATTTT. It specifies CASSQDTSGGPDTQYF.

This chain connects TRBV27 to TRBJ2-5, with 7 bases aligning to TRBD1. Germline trimming cut 6 bases from V and 2 bases from J; bases unmatched to any gene: 18. This CDR3 is built from 18 residues. CDR1 and CDR2 (germline): MNHEY, SMNVEV (reference sequence). This chain's CDR3 is CASSPRPGQRSRQETQYF. For the CDR3, the DNA is TGTGCCAGCAGCCCAAGACCGGGACAGCGAAGCCGACAAGAGACCCAGTACTTC.

V usage is TRBV5-1 and J usage is TRBJ2-1; D might be TRBD1 (6 bases). Germline-derived CDR1 and CDR2 are SGHRS and YFSETQ. The length of the CDR3 is 14 residues. Trimming removed 7 bases at V and 9 bases at J, with 20 bases between. CDR3 region: CASSLLGGSTEQFF. The DNA for the CDR3 is TGCGCCAGCTCCCTACTAGGGGGTTCGACTGAGCAGTTCTTC.

The chain has TRBV6-6 and TRBJ2-1; D is undetermined. V lost 7 bases and J 5 bases, leaving 6 bases between the germline ends. The CDR3 sequence is 11 residues long. CDR1 and CDR2 from the germline V gene are MNHNY and SVGAGI (reference sequence). CDR3 DNA: TGTGCCAGCATTAGGAACAATGAGCAGTTCTTC. Translating it yields CASIRNNEQFF.

V usage is TRBV30 and J usage is TRBJ2-2; 8 positions agree with TRBD2. Germline values: CDR1 GTSNPN, CDR2 SVGIG (reference sequence). V lost 1 base to trimming and J lost 5 bases; unmatched junction nucleotides: 0. CDR3 length equals 13 residues. CDR3 DNA sequence: TGTGCCTGGAGTGGACTAGCGACCGGGGAGCTGTTTTTT. It translates to CAWSGLATGELFF.

J is TRBJ2-2 and V is TRBV27, with D possibly being TRBD1 (6 bases). Trimming took off 7 bases at V and 2 bases at J, with 14 bases between the two ends. From germline, CDR1 is MNHEY and CDR2 SMNVEV (reference sequence). The CDR3 consists of 15 residues. CDR3 coding DNA: TGTGCCAGCACCCCGGCGGACAGAAACACCGGGGAGCTGTTTTTT. It encodes CASTPADRNTGELFF.

The CDR3 is CASSSWTSSGANVLTF. CDR3 coding DNA: TGTGCCAGCAGCTCTTGGACTAGCTCTGGGGCCAACGTCCTGACTTTC. The V call is TRBV11-2, the J call TRBJ2-6; TRBD2 agrees at 7 bases. Trimming at V came to 4 bases and at J to 0 bases, leaving 3 bases not matched to a gene. This CDR3 is built from 16 residues. Germline V CDR1 and CDR2: SGHAT, FQNNGV.

On this clone: The limits of the CDR3 on the DNA are not certain, so only TCRdb's listed CDR3 is given. The chain has TRBV12-1 and TRBJ2-7; the DNA was not compared with TRBD2, the D call given in the table. TRBV12-1 is described as a pseudogene. The CDR3 region is 17 residues in length, termini included. The CDR3 spells CASSFERFGGGAYEQYF.

This chain links TRBV28 with TRBJ1-5; TRBD1 agrees at 10 bases. V shed 3 bases and J 6 bases; nucleotides not matched to a gene: 5. Germline V lookup: CDR1 MDHEN, CDR2 SYDVKM. The CDR3 is 15 residues long. CDR3 protein: CASSFAGTGVQPQHF. The CDR3 nucleotides are TGTGCCAGCAGTTTCGCAGGGACAGGGGTTCAGCCCCAGCATTTT.

In DNA, the CDR3 is TGTGCCAGCAGACAATCCGGGACAGGGAACCAAGAGACCCAGTACTTC. Its translation: CASRQSGTGNQETQYF. This chain joins TRBV28 and TRBJ2-5; 9 bases fit TRBD1. This CDR3 is 16 amino acids long. Germline V gene lookup returns CDR1 MDHEN and CDR2 SYDVKM. With V trimmed by 6 bases and J by 0 bases, 8 bases remained unmatched. The variable domain in full, with the rest retrieved from reference TRBV28 and TRBJ2-5, is DVKVTQSSRYLVKRTGEKVFLECVQDMDHENMFWYRQDPGLGLRLIYFSYDVKMKEKGDIPEGYSVSREKKERFSLILESASTNQTSMYLCASRQSGTGNQETQYFGPGTRLLVL.